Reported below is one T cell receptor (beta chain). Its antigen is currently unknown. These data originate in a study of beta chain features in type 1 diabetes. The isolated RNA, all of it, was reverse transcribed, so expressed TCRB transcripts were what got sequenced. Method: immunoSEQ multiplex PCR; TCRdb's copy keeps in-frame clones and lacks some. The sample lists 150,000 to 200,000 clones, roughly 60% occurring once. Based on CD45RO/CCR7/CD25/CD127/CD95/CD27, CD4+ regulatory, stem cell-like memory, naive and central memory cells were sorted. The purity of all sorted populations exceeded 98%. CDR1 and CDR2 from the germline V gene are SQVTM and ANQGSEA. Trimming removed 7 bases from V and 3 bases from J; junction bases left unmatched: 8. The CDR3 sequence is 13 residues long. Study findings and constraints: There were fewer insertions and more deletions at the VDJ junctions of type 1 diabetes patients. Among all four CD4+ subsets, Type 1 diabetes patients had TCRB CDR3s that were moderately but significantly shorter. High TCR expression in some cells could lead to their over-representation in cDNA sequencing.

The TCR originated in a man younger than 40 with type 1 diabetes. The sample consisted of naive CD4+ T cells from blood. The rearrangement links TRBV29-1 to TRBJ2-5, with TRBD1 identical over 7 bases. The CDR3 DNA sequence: TGCAGCGGCGGTACCGGGACAGAAGAGACCCAGTACTTC. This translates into CSGGTGTEETQYF.